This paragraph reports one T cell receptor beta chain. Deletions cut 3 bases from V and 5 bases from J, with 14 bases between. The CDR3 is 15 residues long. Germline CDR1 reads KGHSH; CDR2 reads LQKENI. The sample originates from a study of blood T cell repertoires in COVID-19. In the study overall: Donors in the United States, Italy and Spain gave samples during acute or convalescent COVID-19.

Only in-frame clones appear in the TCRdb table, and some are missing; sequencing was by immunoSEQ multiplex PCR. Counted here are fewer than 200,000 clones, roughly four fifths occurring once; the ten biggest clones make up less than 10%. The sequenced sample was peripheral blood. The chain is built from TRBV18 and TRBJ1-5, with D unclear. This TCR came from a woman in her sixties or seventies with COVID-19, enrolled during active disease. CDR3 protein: CASSPYGGADQPQHF. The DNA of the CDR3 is TGTGCCAGCTCACCGTACGGCGGAGCGGATCAGCCCCAGCATTTT. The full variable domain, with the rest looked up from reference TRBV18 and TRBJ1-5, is NAGVMQNPRHLVRRRGQEARLRCSPMKGHSHVYWYRQLPEEGLKFMVYLQKENIIDESGMPKERFSAEFPKEGPSILRIQQVVRGDSAAYFCASSPYGGADQPQHFGDGTRLSIL.